What follows is one TCR beta chain and its context. V was clipped by 1 base and J by 4 bases, with 11 bases between them. CDR3 length equals 15 residues. Germline loops: CDR1 SGHAT, CDR2 FQDESV (reference sequence). Clones were read by immunoSEQ multiplex PCR, and TCRdb kept only the in-frame ones, dropping some. The table lists under 55,000 clones, approximately 90% of them singletons. This sample is drawn from a study of control samples from healthy donors and cancer patients. The chain employs TRBV11-1 and TRBJ2-1; tentative D call: TRBD2 (5 bases). What was sequenced was PBMCs. The receptor's source is a middle-aged woman with head and neck cancer. CDR3 region: CASSLGASRYNEQFF. For the CDR3, the DNA is TGTGCCAGCAGCTTAGGGGCTAGCCGATACAATGAGCAGTTCTTC.